This T cell receptor beta chain appears in the sequencing data of a study of OX40 agonist ivuxolimab in advanced cancers. The CDR3 consists of 16 residues. The ends were cut back, 1 base at V and 5 bases at J, with 18 bases in the middle. Per the germline V gene, CDR1 is SEHNR and CDR2 is FQNEAQ (reference sequence). The study's findings and limits: The 0.1-3.0 mg/kg partial responders had among the lowest clonal expansion.

Details on this clone: Its target is unknown.

The assay was immunoSEQ multiplex PCR, and TCRdb's table has in-frame clones only and misses some. Among about 73,000 clones, 90% were seen once, and the ten largest hold roughly 9.7%. Sequencing used CD4+ or CD8+ T cells sorted from blood, obtained in a trial of the OX40 agonist ivuxolimab. The sequence derives from an adult with an advanced solid tumor such as melanoma, head and neck, liver or kidney cancer. J is TRBJ2-7 and V is TRBV7-9; D call uncertain. In nucleotides, the CDR3 is TGTGCCAGCAGCTTAGGGTCAGTTAATTTTCTAGACGAGCAGTACTTC. Its protein product is CASSLGSVNFLDEQYF.